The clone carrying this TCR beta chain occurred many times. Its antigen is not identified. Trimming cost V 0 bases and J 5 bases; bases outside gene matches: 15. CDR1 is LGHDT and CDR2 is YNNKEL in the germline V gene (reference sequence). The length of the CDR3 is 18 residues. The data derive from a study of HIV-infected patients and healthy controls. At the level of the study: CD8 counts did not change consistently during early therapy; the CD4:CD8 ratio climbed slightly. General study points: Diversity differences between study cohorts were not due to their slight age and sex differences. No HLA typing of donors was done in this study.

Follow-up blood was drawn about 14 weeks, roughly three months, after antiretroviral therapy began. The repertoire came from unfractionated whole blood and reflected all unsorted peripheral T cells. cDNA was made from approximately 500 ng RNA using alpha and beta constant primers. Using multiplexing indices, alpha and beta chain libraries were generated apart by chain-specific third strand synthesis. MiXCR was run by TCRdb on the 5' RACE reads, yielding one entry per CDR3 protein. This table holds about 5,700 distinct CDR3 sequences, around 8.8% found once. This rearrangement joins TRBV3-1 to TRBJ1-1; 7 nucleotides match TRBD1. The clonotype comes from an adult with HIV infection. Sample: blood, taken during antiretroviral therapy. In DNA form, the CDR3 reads TGTGCCAGCAGCCAAGATAAACGGAAGACAGGGAGAAGGACTGAAGCTTTCTTT. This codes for CASSQDKRKTGRRTEAFF.